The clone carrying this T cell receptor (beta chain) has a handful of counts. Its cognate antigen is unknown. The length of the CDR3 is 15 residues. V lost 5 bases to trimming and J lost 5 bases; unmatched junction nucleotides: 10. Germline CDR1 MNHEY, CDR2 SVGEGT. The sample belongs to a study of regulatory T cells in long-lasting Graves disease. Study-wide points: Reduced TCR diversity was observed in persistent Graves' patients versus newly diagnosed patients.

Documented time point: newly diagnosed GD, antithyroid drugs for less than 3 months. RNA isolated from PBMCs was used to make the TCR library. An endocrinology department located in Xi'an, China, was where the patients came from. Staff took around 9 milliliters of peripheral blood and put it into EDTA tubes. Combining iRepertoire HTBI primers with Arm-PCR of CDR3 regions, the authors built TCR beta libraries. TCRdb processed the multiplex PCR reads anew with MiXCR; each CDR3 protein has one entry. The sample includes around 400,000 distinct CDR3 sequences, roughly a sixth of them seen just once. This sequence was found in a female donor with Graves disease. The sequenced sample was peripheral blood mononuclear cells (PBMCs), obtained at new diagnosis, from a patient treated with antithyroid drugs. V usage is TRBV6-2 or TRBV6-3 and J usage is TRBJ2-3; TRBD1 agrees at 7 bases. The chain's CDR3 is CASSAKGAGIDTQYF. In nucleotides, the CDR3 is TGTGCCAGCAGTGCGAAGGGGGCAGGGATAGATACGCAGTATTTT.